The 30 T cell receptor beta chains given below trace back to one sample, sequenced in a study of CD8+ T cells in alopecia areata. In each case, RNA was isolated and then reverse transcribed into cDNA as the sequencing template. Measured with immunoSEQ multiplex PCR; TCRdb has only the in-frame clones, and not every one. The table includes about 120,000 clones, roughly 57% detected once. Treatment: oral pan-JAK inhibitor, 5-10 mg twice daily. The starting material was CD4+ T cells sorted from blood, obtained at week 4, from a patient treated with tofacitinib. Source of these receptors: a human donor with alopecia areata.

The chain recombines TRBV29-1 with TRBJ1-2; tentative D call: TRBD1 (5 bases). CDR1 SQVTM and CDR2 ANQGSEA come from the germline V gene. V was trimmed by 7 bases and J by 0 bases, leaving 9 bases between them. The CDR3 runs 12 residues. The CDR3 loop is CSGGTSNYGYTF. Written as DNA, the CDR3 is TGCAGCGGCGGGACCTCTAACTATGGCTACACCTTC.

The rearrangement uses TRBV18 and TRBJ1-1, with 7 bases aligning to TRBD1. V was clipped by 5 bases and J by 1 base; unmatched bases: 7. The CDR3 contains 15 residues. Germline V CDR1 and CDR2: KGHSH, LQKENI. In DNA, the CDR3 is TGTGCCAGCTCAAGAAGGACAGGAAAGAACACTGAAGCTTTCTTT. Amino acid sequence: CASSRRTGKNTEAFF.

This clone showed up just once. This sequence joins TRBV6-5 and TRBJ1-2; 9 positions agree with TRBD1. The CDR3 has 12 amino acids. V lost 9 bases, J lost 7 bases, and 6 bases stayed unmatched. Germline loops: CDR1 MNHEY, CDR2 SVGAGI. The CDR3 coding sequence is TGTGCCAGTTGGACAGGGGAGATTGGCTACACCTTC. Its translation: CASWTGEIGYTF.

The CDR3 sequence: CASSLRSSGANVLTF. The CDR3 DNA sequence: TGTGCCAGCAGCCTCCGGAGCTCTGGGGCCAACGTCCTGACTTTC. The V gene is TRBV7-2, the J gene TRBJ2-6; D remains unclear. Deletions cut 5 bases from V and 0 bases from J, with 8 bases between. This CDR3 has 15 amino acids. Germline V gene lookup returns CDR1 SGHTA and CDR2 FQGNSA.

The rearrangement uses TRBV5-1 and TRBJ1-1; the D is unclear. V gave up 1 base and J gave up 6 bases, with 7 bases separating them. In germline, CDR1 is SGHRS, CDR2 YFSETQ. CDR3 length: 12 amino acids. The CDR3 loop is CASSLQDSEAFF. The CDR3 nucleotides read TGCGCCAGCAGCTTGCAGGACTCTGAAGCTTTCTTT.

The J gene is TRBJ2-5, the V gene TRBV5-6; D call uncertain. Germline-derived CDR1 and CDR2 are SGHDT and YYEEEE. The V end lost 6 bases, the J end lost 4 bases, and 13 bases lay between the germline ends. The CDR3 length is 13 residues. CDR3 nucleotides: TGTGCCAGCAACCAACGAGGAGTAGAGACCCAGTACTTC. It codes for CASNQRGVETQYF.

The chain employs TRBV14 and TRBJ2-4, with 9 bases aligning to TRBD1. Per germline, CDR1 SGHDN and CDR2 FVKESK. There are 16 residues in the CDR3. The V gene end was trimmed by 6 bases and the J gene end by 8 bases; junction bases not matched to a gene: 14. The CDR3 reads CASSPMGQGFEHIQYF. The CDR3 DNA reads TGTGCCAGCAGTCCCATGGGACAGGGATTTGAGCACATTCAGTACTTC.

This chain joins TRBV19 and TRBJ2-7; 7 bases fit TRBD1. Germline V gene data show CDR1 as LNHDA and CDR2 as SQIVND (reference sequence). The length of the CDR3 is 14 residues. Trimming cost V 3 bases and J 4 bases; bases outside gene matches: 6. CDR3 in amino acids: CASSIATGWYEQYF. CDR3 DNA sequence: TGTGCCAGTAGTATCGCGACAGGGTGGTACGAGCAGTACTTC.

The J gene is TRBJ2-1, the V gene TRBV7-9; TRBD1 agrees at 8 bases. The V and J ends lost 5 bases and 9 bases, in that order; junction bases with no gene match: 9. CDR1 SEHNR and CDR2 FQNEAQ come from the germline V gene (reference sequence). The CDR3 has 14 residues. The CDR3 loop is CASSPQDRAGEQFF. CDR3 nucleotide sequence: TGTGCCAGCAGCCCACAGGACAGGGCGGGTGAGCAGTTCTTC.

A few counts support this clone. This chain joins TRBV5-1 and TRBJ2-3; the D gene is possibly TRBD2 (5 bases). Germline values: CDR1 SGHRS, CDR2 YFSETQ. Trimming removed 5 bases from V and 4 bases from J, with 11 bases in between. The CDR3 is 13 amino acids. CDR3 amino acids: CASSPQRADTQYF. The CDR3 coding sequence is TGCGCCAGCAGTCCCCAGAGGGCAGATACGCAGTATTTT.

The chain couples TRBV27 to TRBJ1-3; D is possibly TRBD1 (6 bases). The V and J ends lost 2 bases and 4 bases respectively, with 12 bases between them. The CDR3 totals 15 residues. Germline V CDR1 and CDR2: MNHEY, SMNVEV (reference sequence). The DNA for the CDR3 is TGTGCCAGCAGTTTAACCGGGGGCTCGGGAAACACCATATATTTT. This encodes CASSLTGGSGNTIYF.

The chain uses TRBV5-1 and TRBJ2-2, with TRBD2 as a possible D gene (5 bases). The ends were cut back, 4 bases at V and 0 bases at J, with 13 bases in the middle. CDR1 is SGHRS, CDR2 YFSETQ, per germline. CDR3 length: 16 amino acids. For the CDR3, the DNA is TGCGCCAGCAGCCCGACCCCCGGGGCGAACACCGGGGAGCTGTTTTTT. Translated: CASSPTPGANTGELFF.

V gene TRBV6-6 combines with J gene TRBJ2-7; 11 nucleotides line up with TRBD1. The V segment lost 6 bases and the J segment 2 bases; nucleotides outside the gene matches: 6. Germline CDR1 is MNHNY and CDR2 is SVGAGI (reference sequence). The CDR3 contains 15 residues. In DNA form, the CDR3 reads TGTGCCAGCAGGAGGACAGGGGGCCCTCCCTACGAGCAGTACTTC. This encodes CASRRTGGPPYEQYF.

J is TRBJ2-7 and V is TRBV5-4, with 8 bases lining up with TRBD1. V lost 5 bases to trimming and J lost 6 bases; unmatched junction nucleotides: 10. Germline CDR1 and CDR2: SGHNT and YYREEE (reference sequence). This CDR3 comprises 14 residues. CDR3 sequence (DNA): TGTGCCAGCAGGGCGCAGGGGGCAGATCGCGAGCAGTACTTC. Its protein is CASRAQGADREQYF.

In this sample, this clone turned up once. The chain uses TRBV27 and TRBJ1-5; D is unclear. The CDR3 is made up of 15 amino acids. Germline V gene data show CDR1 as MNHEY and CDR2 as SMNVEV (reference sequence). V was clipped by 6 bases and J by 2 bases, with 14 bases between them. The CDR3 DNA sequence: TGTGCCAGCAGGGGAATAGGGAGGGGCAATCAGCCCCAGCATTTT. It encodes CASRGIGRGNQPQHF.

CDR3 nucleotide sequence: TGTGCCAGCAGTAGGACTAGCGGGGGGAGTTATGAGCAGTACTTC. Its translation: CASSRTSGGSYEQYF. V usage is TRBV2 and J usage is TRBJ2-7, with TRBD2 matching 14 bases. With 5 bases clipped from V and 7 bases from J, the junction kept 7 bases outside the gene matches. Germline V gives CDR1 SNHLY, CDR2 FYNNEI. This CDR3 is 15 amino acids long.

The CDR3 sequence is CASSLTGPAQYF. Written as DNA, the CDR3 is TGTGCCAGCAGCTTGACGGGGCCCGCGCAGTACTTC. This chain uses TRBV7-2 with TRBJ2-7; either TRBD1 or TRBD2 may fit D (5 bases each). Trimming took 3 bases from V and 9 from J, leaving 12 bases between them. From germline, CDR1 is SGHTA and CDR2 FQGNSA. The length of the CDR3 is 12 residues.

This chain connects TRBV29-1 to TRBJ2-7, with D unclear. The CDR3 is 11 amino acids. CDR1 is SQVTM, CDR2 ANQGSEA, per germline. CDR3 DNA sequence: TGCACCTATTGGGCAACCTACGAGCAGTACTTC. It codes for CTYWATYEQYF.

This clone was seen a handful of times. The CDR3 DNA follows: TGCAGCGTTGCCCTCGACAGTCTCGATGGCTACACCTTC. Its translation is CSVALDSLDGYTF. The J gene is TRBJ1-2, the V gene TRBV29-1, with TRBD1 as a possible D gene (5 bases). With 4 bases removed from V and 6 bases from J, the gap between germline ends came to 15 bases. Germline CDR1 SQVTM, CDR2 ANQGSEA. CDR3 size: 13 residues.

This clone has a handful of counts. The chain is built from TRBV7-2 and TRBJ2-5; D gene uncertain. This CDR3 comprises 12 residues. Germline CDR1 is SGHTA and CDR2 is FQGNSA. With 1 base removed from V and 5 bases from J, the gap between germline ends came to 5 bases. CDR3 residues: CASSLGAETQYF. The CDR3 DNA reads as TGTGCCAGCAGCTTAGGTGCTGAGACCCAGTACTTC.

The chain joins TRBV4-3 to TRBJ2-7; D uncertain. This CDR3 has 13 amino acids. CDR1 is LGHNA and CDR2 is YSLEER in the germline V gene. V lost 5 bases and J lost 6, with 14 bases in between. CDR3 in amino acids: CASSVGVSAEQYF. CDR3 bases: TGCGCCAGCAGCGTGGGTGTTTCCGCCGAGCAGTACTTC.

This clone showed up just a few times. The J gene is TRBJ2-5, the V gene TRBV29-1; 11 positions agree with TRBD2. Unmatched junction bases numbered 6, after V lost 7 bases and J lost 5 bases. The CDR3 contains 13 residues. Looked up from germline, CDR1 is SQVTM and CDR2 is ANQGSEA. The chain's CDR3 is CSALAGGGETQYF. CDR3 nucleotide sequence: TGCAGCGCGCTAGCGGGAGGAGGGGAGACCCAGTACTTC.

This clone showed up just a few times. This sequence joins TRBV9 and TRBJ1-6; no firm D call. The V and J ends lost 3 bases and 9 bases respectively, with 10 bases between them. The CDR3 totals 13 residues. Germline CDR1 and CDR2: SGDLS and YYNGEE. In DNA form, the CDR3 reads TGTGCCAGCAGCGAGAGCCCTGGTTCACCCCTCCACTTT. It specifies CASSESPGSPLHF.

There are many counts of this clone. The CDR3 loop reads CASSKQTGPSNYGYTF. The CDR3 bases are TGTGCCAGCAGCAAACAGACAGGGCCGTCAAACTATGGCTACACCTTC. This chain joins TRBV7-2 and TRBJ1-2; 7 bases are a match to TRBD1. Trimming cost V 5 bases and J 2 bases; bases outside gene matches: 11. The CDR3 runs 16 residues. In germline, CDR1 is SGHTA, CDR2 FQGNSA.

The chain employs TRBV4-3 and TRBJ2-5, with 7 bases that match TRBD1. V shed 4 bases, J shed 5 bases, and the junction held 13 bases outside the gene matches. The CDR3 sequence is 16 residues long. Per germline, CDR1 LGHNA and CDR2 YSLEER. CDR3 region: CASSPNYNRGLETQYF. In DNA form, the CDR3 reads TGCGCCAGCAGCCCAAATTACAACAGGGGATTGGAGACCCAGTACTTC.

The CDR3, as DNA: TGTGCCAGCAGCGGACGCAGCTCCTACGAGCAGTACTTC. Translating gives CASSGRSSYEQYF. This sequence joins TRBV9 and TRBJ2-7; D is undetermined. The CDR3 is made up of 13 amino acids. Trimming left V 3 bases short and J 0 bases short, with 7 bases between. In germline, CDR1 is SGDLS, CDR2 YYNGEE. Full variable domain (outside the CDR3, taken from reference TRBV9 and TRBJ2-7): DSGVTQTPKHLITATGQRVTLRCSPRSGDLSVYWYQQSLDQGLQFLIQYYNGEERAKGNILERFSAQQFPDLHSELNLSSLELGDSALYFCASSGRSSYEQYFGPGTRLTVT.

This clone occurred a few times. V is TRBV9 and J is TRBJ2-5; 8 bases line up with TRBD2. V shed 4 bases and J 2 bases; nucleotides not matched to a gene: 13. The germline gives CDR1 SGDLS, CDR2 YYNGEE. The CDR3 length is 17 residues. The CDR3: CASSPQSEAGVQETQYF. CDR3 coding DNA: TGTGCCAGCAGCCCTCAGTCTGAAGCGGGGGTTCAAGAGACCCAGTACTTC.

This chain joins TRBV7-9 and TRBJ1-1; D is uncertain. Germline CDR1 SEHNR, CDR2 FQNEAQ (reference sequence). V was clipped by 5 bases and J by 5 bases, with 6 bases between them. This CDR3 is 11 amino acids long. CDR3 amino acids: CASSPGTEAFF. The DNA of the CDR3 is TGTGCCAGCAGCCCCGGGACTGAAGCTTTCTTT.

The chain joins TRBV7-2 to TRBJ1-2, with D unresolved. The V end was cut by 4 bases, the J end by 0 bases, with 9 bases between. The CDR3 consists of 14 residues. Germline V gene lookup returns CDR1 SGHTA and CDR2 FQGNSA. CDR3 DNA: TGTGCCAGCAGCTACAGAGACGCTAACTATGGCTACACCTTC. It translates to CASSYRDANYGYTF.

This clone was seen more than once but under ten times. This rearrangement joins TRBV29-1 to TRBJ1-5, with D possibly being TRBD1 (6 bases). V dropped 3 bases and J dropped 5 bases, with 14 bases sitting between them. The CDR3 length is 14 residues. The V gene's germline CDR1 is SQVTM and CDR2 ANQGSEA. The CDR3 bases are TGCAGCGTTGATTCTGGGGCAGGGGATCAGCCCCAGCATTTT. Translation: CSVDSGAGDQPQHF.